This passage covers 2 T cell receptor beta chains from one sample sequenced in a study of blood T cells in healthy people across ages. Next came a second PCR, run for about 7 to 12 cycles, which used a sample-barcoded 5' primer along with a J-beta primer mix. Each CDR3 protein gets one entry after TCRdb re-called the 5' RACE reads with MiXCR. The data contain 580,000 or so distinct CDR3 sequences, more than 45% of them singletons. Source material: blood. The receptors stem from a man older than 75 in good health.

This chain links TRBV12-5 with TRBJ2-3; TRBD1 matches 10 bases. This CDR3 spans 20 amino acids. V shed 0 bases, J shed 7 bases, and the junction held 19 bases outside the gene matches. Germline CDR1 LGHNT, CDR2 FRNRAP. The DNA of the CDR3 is TGTGCTAGTGGTTTGGTTTGGCGGGACAGGGGCGATCCTTTATCTTATACGCAGTATTTT. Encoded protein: CASGLVWRDRGDPLSYTQYF.

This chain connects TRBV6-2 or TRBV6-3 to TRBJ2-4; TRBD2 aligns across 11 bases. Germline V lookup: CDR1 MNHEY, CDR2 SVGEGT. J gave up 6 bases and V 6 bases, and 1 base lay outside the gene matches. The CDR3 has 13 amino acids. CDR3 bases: TGTGCCAGCAGGACTAGCGGGACAAACATTCAGTACTTC. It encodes CASRTSGTNIQYF.